This T cell receptor (beta chain) was identified in a study of blood T cells in healthy people across ages. Study-level results: There was a strong correlation between TCR beta diversity and naive T cell percentage.

For the second PCR, which ran for roughly 6 to 11 cycles, a sample-barcoded 5' primer and a J-beta primer mix were used. MiXCR was run by TCRdb on the 5' RACE reads, yielding one entry per CDR3 protein. Of 600,000 or so distinct CDR3 sequences in the sample, roughly 21% are singletons; the top ten hold approximately 3.6%. Ranging in age from roughly 6 to 95, the donors were healthy Caucasian individuals from Russia. This clonotype has only a few counts. Its specificity is unknown. This clonotype originated in a man between 65 and 85 years old in good health. Input material: blood.

The CDR3 spells CASSLTSHFVDEQFF. CDR3 nucleotide sequence: TGTGCCAGCAGTTTGACTAGCCATTTTGTCGATGAGCAGTTCTTC. V usage is TRBV7-3 and J usage is TRBJ2-1; 7 nucleotides line up with TRBD2. Germline assignment: CDR1 SGHTA and CDR2 FQGTGA. Trimming took 6 bases from V and 8 from J; bases not matched to a gene: 13. The CDR3 loop spans 15 amino acids. Together with reference TRBV7-3 and TRBJ2-1, the CDR3 gives the full variable domain: GAGVSQTPSNKVTEKGKYVELRCDPISGHTALYWYRQSLGQGPEFLIYFQGTGAADDSGLPNDRFFAVRPEGSVSTLKIQRTERGDSAVYLCASSLTSHFVDEQFFGPGTRLTVL.